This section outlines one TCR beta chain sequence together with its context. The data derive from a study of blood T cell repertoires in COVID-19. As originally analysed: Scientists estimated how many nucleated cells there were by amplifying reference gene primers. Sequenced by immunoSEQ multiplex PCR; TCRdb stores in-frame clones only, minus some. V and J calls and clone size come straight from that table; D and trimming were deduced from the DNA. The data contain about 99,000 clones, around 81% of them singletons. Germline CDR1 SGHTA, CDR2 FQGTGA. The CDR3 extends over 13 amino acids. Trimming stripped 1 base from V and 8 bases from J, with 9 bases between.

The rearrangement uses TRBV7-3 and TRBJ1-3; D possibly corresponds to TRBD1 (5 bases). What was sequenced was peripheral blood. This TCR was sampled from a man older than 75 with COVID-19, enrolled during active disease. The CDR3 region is CASSLRQGYTIYF. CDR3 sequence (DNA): TGTGCCAGCAGCTTAAGGCAGGGCTACACCATATATTTT.